The next 12 T cell receptor beta chains were all read from a single sample in a study of radiotherapy plus CTLA-4 blockade in lung cancer. The method was immunoSEQ multiplex PCR; TCRdb's version includes in-frame clones alone and lacks a portion of them. Here the sample spans roughly 100,000 clones, around 85% being singletons. Here the sequenced sample was peripheral blood, taken from a patient treated with radiotherapy plus ipilimumab. The source is a human donor with non-small cell lung cancer that progressed on radiotherapy plus ipilimumab. Some clones in this sample may be carry-over from other donors' samples.

This sequence joins TRBV29-1 and TRBJ2-1; 12 bases match TRBD1. The junction had 9 bases not matched to a gene; V was cut back by 8 bases and J by 4 bases. This CDR3 spans 15 amino acids. The germline CDR1 and CDR2 sequences are SQVTM and ANQGSEA. The CDR3 coding sequence is TGCAGCTCTGGGACAGGGGGCCCTAATTACAATGAGCAGTTCTTC. The encoded protein is CSSGTGGPNYNEQFF.

V and J are TRBV27 and TRBJ2-4; no clear D gene. This CDR3 comprises 15 residues. Trimming took 2 bases from V and 0 from J, leaving 8 bases between them. Germline loops: CDR1 MNHEY, CDR2 SMNVEV (reference sequence). The CDR3 spells CASSLIGRAKNIQYF. CDR3 coding DNA: TGTGCCAGCAGTTTAATTGGACGAGCCAAAAACATTCAGTACTTC.

The count of this clone is one. This sequence joins TRBV9 and TRBJ2-2; D possibly uses TRBD1 or TRBD2 (5 bases each). The germline V and J ends were trimmed by 5 bases and 2 bases, with 13 bases remaining between them. The CDR3 contains 15 residues. The V gene's germline CDR1 is SGDLS and CDR2 YYNGEE. The CDR3 DNA reads TGTGCCAGCAGGAGATGGGGGACCAACACCGGGGAGCTGTTTTTT. This encodes CASRRWGTNTGELFF.

The V gene is TRBV7-2, the J gene TRBJ2-1, with TRBD2 as a possible D gene (6 bases). The CDR3 covers 17 residues. The V gene's germline CDR1 is SGHTA and CDR2 FQGNSA. V was pared by 5 bases and J by 7 bases, with 24 bases between. Here the CDR3 DNA reads TGTGCCAGCAGCCAAAGGGGACTCCTAATCCCCGCAAATGAGCAGTTCTTC. This sequence encodes CASSQRGLLIPANEQFF.

The chain is built from TRBV7-9 and TRBJ2-1; D could derive from TRBD1 or TRBD2 (5 bases each). From germline, CDR1 is SEHNR and CDR2 FQNEAQ (reference sequence). The V end was cut by 5 bases, the J end by 8 bases, with 16 bases between. The CDR3 covers 14 residues. The CDR3 nucleotides are TGTGCCAGCAGCCCAGGGATCTGGGGAGATGAGCAGTTCTTC. This sequence encodes CASSPGIWGDEQFF.

This sequence joins TRBV6-6 and TRBJ2-3; maybe TRBD2 (5 bases). Germline assignment: CDR1 MNHNY and CDR2 SVGAGI (reference sequence). Trimming left V 0 bases short and J 5 bases short, with 9 bases between. The CDR3 loop spans 14 amino acids. The CDR3, as DNA: TGTGCCAGCAGTTACTCGACTGAGGGAGATACGCAGTATTTT. It translates to CASSYSTEGDTQYF.

The rearrangement links TRBV6-5 to TRBJ2-7; D not certain. CDR1 MNHEY and CDR2 SVGAGI come from the germline V gene. V gave up 2 bases and J gave up 3 bases, with 11 bases separating them. This CDR3 spans 14 amino acids. Here the CDR3 DNA reads TGTGCCAGCAGTTACCACCAATGGTACTACGAGCAGTACTTC. Protein product: CASSYHQWYYEQYF.

There are a few counts of this clone. The chain combines TRBV5-1 with TRBJ2-7; D not certain. This CDR3 spans 14 amino acids. V dropped 4 bases and J dropped 5 bases, with 16 bases sitting between them. The germline V gene encodes CDR1 SGHRS and CDR2 YFSETQ. The CDR3 loop reads CASSPSRFRHEQYF. The CDR3 nucleotides are TGCGCCAGCAGCCCGAGCCGATTCCGCCACGAGCAGTACTTC.

This chain links TRBV5-1 with TRBJ1-1; D is unresolved. CDR1 and CDR2 from the germline V gene are SGHRS and YFSETQ. The CDR3 totals 16 residues. The germline V and J ends were trimmed by 3 bases and 5 bases, with 20 bases remaining between them. This CDR3 reads CASSSDAPGMGTEAFF. CDR3 coding DNA: TGCGCCAGCAGCTCAGACGCTCCGGGTATGGGAACTGAAGCTTTCTTT.

The gene calls are TRBV4-3 and TRBJ2-7; D unresolved. This CDR3 is built from 14 residues. The V and J ends lost 0 bases and 3 bases respectively, with 9 bases between them. CDR1 is LGHNA and CDR2 is YSLEER in the germline V gene. CDR3: CASSQEPRYYEQYF. In DNA form, the CDR3 reads TGCGCCAGCAGCCAAGAACCCCGATACTACGAGCAGTACTTC.

CDR3 nucleotide sequence: TGTGCCAGCCTCACGGGGAACACTGAAGCTTTCTTT. Its translation is CASLTGNTEAFF. The chain is built from TRBV27 and TRBJ1-1; the D is unclear. The germline V and J ends were trimmed by 8 bases and 1 base, with 8 bases remaining between them. Germline-derived CDR1 and CDR2 are MNHEY and SMNVEV (reference sequence). The CDR3 covers 12 residues.

V usage is TRBV6-1 and J usage is TRBJ2-4; D is unclear. The V end lost 5 bases, the J end lost 5 bases, and 13 bases lay between the germline ends. The germline V gene encodes CDR1 MNHNS and CDR2 SASEGT. This CDR3 has 14 amino acids. CDR3 sequence (DNA): TGTGCCAGCAGTCGGACGGTCGCTCAAAACATTCAGTACTTC. It encodes CASSRTVAQNIQYF.